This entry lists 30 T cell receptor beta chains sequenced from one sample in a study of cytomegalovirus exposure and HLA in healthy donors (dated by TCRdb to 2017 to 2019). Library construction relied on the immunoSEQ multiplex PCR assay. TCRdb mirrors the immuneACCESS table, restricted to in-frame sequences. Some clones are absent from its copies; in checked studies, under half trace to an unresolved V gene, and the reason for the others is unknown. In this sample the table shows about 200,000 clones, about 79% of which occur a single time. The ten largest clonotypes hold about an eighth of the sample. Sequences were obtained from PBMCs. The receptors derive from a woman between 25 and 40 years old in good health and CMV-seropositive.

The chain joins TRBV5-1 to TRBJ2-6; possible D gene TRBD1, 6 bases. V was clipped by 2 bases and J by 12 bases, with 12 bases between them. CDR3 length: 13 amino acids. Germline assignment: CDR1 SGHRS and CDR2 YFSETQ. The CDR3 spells CASSFGQIPVLTF. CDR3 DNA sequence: TGCGCCAGCAGCTTCGGACAGATCCCCGTCCTGACTTTC.

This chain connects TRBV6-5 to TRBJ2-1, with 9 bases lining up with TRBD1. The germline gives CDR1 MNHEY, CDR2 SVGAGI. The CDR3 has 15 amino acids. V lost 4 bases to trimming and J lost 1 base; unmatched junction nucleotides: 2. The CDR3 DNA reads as TGTGCCAGCAGTTTGACAGGGGGGTCCTACAATGAGCAGTTCTTC. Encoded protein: CASSLTGGSYNEQFF.

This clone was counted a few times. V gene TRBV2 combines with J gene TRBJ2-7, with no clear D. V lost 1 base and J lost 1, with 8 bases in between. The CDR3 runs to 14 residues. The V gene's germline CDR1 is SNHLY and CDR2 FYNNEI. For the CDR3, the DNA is TGTGCCAGCAGTGAAGAGAGGTCTTCCTACGAGCAGTACTTC. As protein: CASSEERSSYEQYF.

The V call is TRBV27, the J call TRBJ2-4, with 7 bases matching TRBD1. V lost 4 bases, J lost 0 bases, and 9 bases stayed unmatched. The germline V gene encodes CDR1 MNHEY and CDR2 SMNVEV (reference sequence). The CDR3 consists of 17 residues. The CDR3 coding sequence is TGTGCCAGCAGTTCCCTTCCAGGGGGAGTAGCCAAAAACATTCAGTACTTC. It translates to CASSSLPGGVAKNIQYF.

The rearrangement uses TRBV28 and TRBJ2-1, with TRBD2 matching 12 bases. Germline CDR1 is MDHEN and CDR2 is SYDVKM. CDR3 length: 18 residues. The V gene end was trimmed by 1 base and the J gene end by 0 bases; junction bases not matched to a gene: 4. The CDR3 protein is CASSLSLTSGSSYNEQFF. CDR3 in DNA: TGTGCCAGCAGTTTATCCCTGACTAGCGGGAGCTCCTACAATGAGCAGTTCTTC.

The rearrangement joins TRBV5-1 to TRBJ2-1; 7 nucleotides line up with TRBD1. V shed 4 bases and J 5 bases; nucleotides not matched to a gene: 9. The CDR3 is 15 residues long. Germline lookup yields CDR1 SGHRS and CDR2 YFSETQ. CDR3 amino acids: CASSPNGDSNNEQFF. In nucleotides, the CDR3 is TGCGCCAGCAGCCCGAATGGGGACAGCAACAATGAGCAGTTCTTC. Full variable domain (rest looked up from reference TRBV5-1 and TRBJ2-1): KAGVTQTPRYLIKTRGQQVTLSCSPISGHRSVSWYQQTPGQGLQFLFEYFSETQRNKGNFPGRFSGRQFSNSRSEMNVSTLELGDSALYLCASSPNGDSNNEQFFGPGTRLTVL.

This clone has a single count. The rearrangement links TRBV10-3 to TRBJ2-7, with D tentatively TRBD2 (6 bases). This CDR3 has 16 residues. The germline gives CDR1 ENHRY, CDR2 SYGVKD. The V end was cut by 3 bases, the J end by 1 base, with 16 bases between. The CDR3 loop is CAISDRRRDPSYEQYF. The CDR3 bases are TGTGCCATCAGTGATCGCCGGCGGGATCCTTCCTACGAGCAGTACTTC.

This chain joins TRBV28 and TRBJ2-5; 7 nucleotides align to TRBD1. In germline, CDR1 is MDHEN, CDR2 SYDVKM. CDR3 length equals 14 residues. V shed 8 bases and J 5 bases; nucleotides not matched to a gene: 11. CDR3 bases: TGTGCCAGCCTCGAGCAGGGGGTTCGGGAGACCCAGTACTTC. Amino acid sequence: CASLEQGVRETQYF.

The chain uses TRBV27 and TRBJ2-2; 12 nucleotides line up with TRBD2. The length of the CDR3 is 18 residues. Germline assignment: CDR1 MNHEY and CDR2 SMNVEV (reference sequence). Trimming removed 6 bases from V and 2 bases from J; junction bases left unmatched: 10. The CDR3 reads CASRSRTSGVLNTGELFF. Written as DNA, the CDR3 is TGTGCCAGCAGAAGTAGGACTAGCGGGGTATTAAACACCGGGGAGCTGTTTTTT.

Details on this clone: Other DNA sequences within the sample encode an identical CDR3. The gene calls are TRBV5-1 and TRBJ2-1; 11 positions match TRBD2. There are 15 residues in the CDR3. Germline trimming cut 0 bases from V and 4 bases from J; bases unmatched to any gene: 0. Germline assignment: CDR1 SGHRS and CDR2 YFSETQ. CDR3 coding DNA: TGCGCCAGCAGCTTGGGGACTAGCGGGTACAATGAGCAGTTCTTC. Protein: CASSLGTSGYNEQFF.

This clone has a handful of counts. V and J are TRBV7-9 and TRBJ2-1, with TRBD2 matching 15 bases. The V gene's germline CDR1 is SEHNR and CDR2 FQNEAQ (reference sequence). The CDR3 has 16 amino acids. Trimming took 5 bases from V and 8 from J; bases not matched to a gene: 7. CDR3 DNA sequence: TGTGCCAGCAGCATGGGGACTAGCGGGAGGTGGGATGAGCAGTTCTTC. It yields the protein CASSMGTSGRWDEQFF.

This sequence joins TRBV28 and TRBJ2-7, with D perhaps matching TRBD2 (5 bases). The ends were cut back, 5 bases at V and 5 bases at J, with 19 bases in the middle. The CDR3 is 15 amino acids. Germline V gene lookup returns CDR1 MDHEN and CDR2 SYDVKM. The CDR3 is CASSRTSSAAHEQYF. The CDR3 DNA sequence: TGTGCCAGCAGTAGAACTAGTTCAGCCGCCCACGAGCAGTACTTC.

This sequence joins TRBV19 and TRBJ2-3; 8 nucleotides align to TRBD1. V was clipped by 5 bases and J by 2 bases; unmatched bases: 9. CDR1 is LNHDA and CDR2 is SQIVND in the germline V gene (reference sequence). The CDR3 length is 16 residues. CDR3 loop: CASSPPTGDFTDTQYF. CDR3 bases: TGTGCCAGTAGTCCGCCGACAGGGGATTTCACAGATACGCAGTATTTT. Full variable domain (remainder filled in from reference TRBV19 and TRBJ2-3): DGGITQSPKYLFRKEGQNVTLSCEQNLNHDAMYWYRQDPGQGLRLIYYSQIVNDFQKGDIAEGYSVSREKKESFPLTVTSAQKNPTAFYLCASSPPTGDFTDTQYFGPGTRLTVL.

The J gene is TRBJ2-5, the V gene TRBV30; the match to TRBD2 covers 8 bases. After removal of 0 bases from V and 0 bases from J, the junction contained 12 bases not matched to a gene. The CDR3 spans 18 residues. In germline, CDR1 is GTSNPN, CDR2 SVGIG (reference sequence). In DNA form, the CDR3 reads TGTGCCTGGAGTGTACCCCCTCAACTAGCGGAGTACCAAGAGACCCAGTACTTC. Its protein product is CAWSVPPQLAEYQETQYF.

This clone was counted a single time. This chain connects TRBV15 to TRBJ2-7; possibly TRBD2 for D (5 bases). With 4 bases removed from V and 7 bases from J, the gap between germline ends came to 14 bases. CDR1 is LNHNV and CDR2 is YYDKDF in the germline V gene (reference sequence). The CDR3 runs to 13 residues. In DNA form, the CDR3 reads TGTGCCACCAGCAAAGGAGGTTACTGGGAGCAGTACTTC. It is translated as CATSKGGYWEQYF. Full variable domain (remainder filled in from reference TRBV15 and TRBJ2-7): DAMVIQNPRYQVTQFGKPVTLSCSQTLNHNVMYWYQQKSSQAPKLLFHYYDKDFNNEADTPDNFQSRRPNTSFCFLDIRSPGLGDTAMYLCATSKGGYWEQYFGPGTRLTVT.

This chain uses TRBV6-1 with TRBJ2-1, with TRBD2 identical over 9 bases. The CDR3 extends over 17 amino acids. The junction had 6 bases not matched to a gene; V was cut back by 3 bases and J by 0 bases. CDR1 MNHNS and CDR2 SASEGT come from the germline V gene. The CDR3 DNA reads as TGTGCCAGCAGTGACCTCTTTAGCGGGAGCTCCTACAATGAGCAGTTCTTC. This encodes CASSDLFSGSSYNEQFF.

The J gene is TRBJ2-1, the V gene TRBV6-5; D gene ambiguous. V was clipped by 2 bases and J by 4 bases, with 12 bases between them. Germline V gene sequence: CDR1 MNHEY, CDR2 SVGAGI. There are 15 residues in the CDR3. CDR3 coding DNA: TGTGCCAGCAGTTACCATCCACCCGGGTACAATGAGCAGTTCTTC. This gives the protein CASSYHPPGYNEQFF.

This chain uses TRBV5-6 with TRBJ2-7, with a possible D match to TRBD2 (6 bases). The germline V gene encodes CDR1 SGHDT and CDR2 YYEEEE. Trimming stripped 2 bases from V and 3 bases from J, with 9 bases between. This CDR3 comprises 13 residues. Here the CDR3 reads CASSLGGVYEQYF. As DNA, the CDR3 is TGTGCCAGCAGCTTAGGAGGGGTCTACGAGCAGTACTTC.

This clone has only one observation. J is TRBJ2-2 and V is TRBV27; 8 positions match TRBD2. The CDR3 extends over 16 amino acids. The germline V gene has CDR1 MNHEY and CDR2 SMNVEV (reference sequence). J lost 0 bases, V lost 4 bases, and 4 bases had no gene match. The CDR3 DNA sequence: TGTGCCAGCAGTTCCAGCGGGGGCGCGAACACCGGGGAGCTGTTTTTT. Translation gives CASSSSGGANTGELFF.

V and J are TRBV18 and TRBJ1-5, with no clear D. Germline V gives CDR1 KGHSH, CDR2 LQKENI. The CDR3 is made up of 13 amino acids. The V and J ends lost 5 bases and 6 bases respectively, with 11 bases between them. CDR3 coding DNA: TGTGCCAGCTCAGTCGGGGAAGGTCAGCCCCAGCATTTT. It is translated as CASSVGEGQPQHF.

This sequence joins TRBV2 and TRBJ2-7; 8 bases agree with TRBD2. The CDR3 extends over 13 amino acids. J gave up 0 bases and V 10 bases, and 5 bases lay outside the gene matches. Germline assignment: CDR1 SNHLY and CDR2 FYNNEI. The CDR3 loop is CAKSREGSYEQYF. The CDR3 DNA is TGTGCCAAAAGTCGGGAGGGCTCCTACGAGCAGTACTTC.

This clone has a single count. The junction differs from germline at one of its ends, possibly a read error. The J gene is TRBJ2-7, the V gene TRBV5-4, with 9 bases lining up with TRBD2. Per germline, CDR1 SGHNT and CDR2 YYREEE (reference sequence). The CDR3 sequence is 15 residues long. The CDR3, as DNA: TGTGCCAGCAGCTTCGGTAGCGGGAGCTCCTCCGAGCAGTACTTC. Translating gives CASSFGSGSSSEQYF.

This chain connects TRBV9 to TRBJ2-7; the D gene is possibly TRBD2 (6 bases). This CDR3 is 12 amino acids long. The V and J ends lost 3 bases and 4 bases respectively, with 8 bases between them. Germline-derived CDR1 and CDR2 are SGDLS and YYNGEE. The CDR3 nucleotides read TGTGCCAGCAGCGGCGGGGATTACGAGCAGTACTTC. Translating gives CASSGGDYEQYF.

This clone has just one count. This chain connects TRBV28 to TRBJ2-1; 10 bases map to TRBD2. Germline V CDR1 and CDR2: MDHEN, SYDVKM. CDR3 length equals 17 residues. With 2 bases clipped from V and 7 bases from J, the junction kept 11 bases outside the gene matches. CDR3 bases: TGTGCCAGCAGTTTAGAAGTGCTAGCGGGAGCAGGGAATGAGCAGTTCTTC. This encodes CASSLEVLAGAGNEQFF.

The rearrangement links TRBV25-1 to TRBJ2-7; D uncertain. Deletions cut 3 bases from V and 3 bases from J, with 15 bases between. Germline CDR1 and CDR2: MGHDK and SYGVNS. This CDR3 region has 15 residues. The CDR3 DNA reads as TGTGCCAGCAGTGATGAGTATTCGGGTATCTACGAGCAGTACTTC. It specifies CASSDEYSGIYEQYF.

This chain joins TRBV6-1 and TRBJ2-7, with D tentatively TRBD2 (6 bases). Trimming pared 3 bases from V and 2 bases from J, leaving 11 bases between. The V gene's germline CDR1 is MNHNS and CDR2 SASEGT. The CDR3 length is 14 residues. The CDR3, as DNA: TGTGCCAGCAGTGAGAGGGGACTCACCTACGAGCAGTACTTC. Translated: CASSERGLTYEQYF.

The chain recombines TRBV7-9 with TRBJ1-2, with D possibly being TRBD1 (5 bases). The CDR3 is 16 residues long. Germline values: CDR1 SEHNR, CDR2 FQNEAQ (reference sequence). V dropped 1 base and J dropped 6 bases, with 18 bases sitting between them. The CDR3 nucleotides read TGTGCCAGCAGCTTAGGTCGACAGTCTGAAGGGGATGGCTACACCTTC. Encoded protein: CASSLGRQSEGDGYTF.

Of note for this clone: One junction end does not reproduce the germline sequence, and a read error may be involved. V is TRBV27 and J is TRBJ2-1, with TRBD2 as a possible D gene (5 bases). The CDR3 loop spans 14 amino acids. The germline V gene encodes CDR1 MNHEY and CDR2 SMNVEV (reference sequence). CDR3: CASRLSMRANEQFF. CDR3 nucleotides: TGTGCCAGCAGATTATCGATGAGGGCCAATGAGCAGTTCTTC.

The CDR3, as DNA: TGTGCCAGCAGCATGGAGCGCACAGATACGCAGTATTTT. Its protein product is CASSMERTDTQYF. The genes are TRBV14 and TRBJ2-3; no clear D. Germline V lookup: CDR1 SGHDN, CDR2 FVKESK. Trimming took 5 bases from V and 1 from J, leaving 7 bases between them. This CDR3 spans 13 amino acids.

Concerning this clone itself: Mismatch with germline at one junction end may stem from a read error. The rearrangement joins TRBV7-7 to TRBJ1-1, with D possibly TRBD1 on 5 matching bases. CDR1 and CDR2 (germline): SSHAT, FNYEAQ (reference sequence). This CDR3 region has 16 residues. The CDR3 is CASSSLPQGGNTEAFF. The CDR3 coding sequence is TGTGCTAGCAGCTCACTCCCCCAGGGAGGGAACACTGAAGCTTTCTTT.